This TCR beta chain stems from a study of long-term antiretroviral therapy in people with HIV. Researchers ran immunoSEQ v3.0 at survey level. Clones were read by immunoSEQ multiplex PCR, and TCRdb kept only the in-frame ones, dropping some. Of 30,000 to 40,000 clones in the sample, 70% to 80% are singletons; the top ten hold roughly 7.1%. Study-level findings and limits: The study found that diversity rose after ART but stayed below transplant donor controls. Spans of CDR3 length were tighter for HIV repertoires than for controls. Those clones which expanded before ART made up the dominant part of the repertoire at all time points.

Germline V CDR1 and CDR2: GTSNPN, SVGIG (reference sequence). V lost 1 base, J lost 7 bases, and 12 bases stayed unmatched. The CDR3 spans 16 residues. Cryopreserved PBMC numbered roughly 1-10 million per sample before DNA extraction. As concerns this clone: Its matching antigen is unknown.

Sequences were derived from unsorted PBMCs, sampled 2 years after starting antiretroviral therapy. The clonotype originates from a woman in her forties or fifties with HIV. The J gene is TRBJ2-3, the V gene TRBV30; 9 nucleotides match TRBD2. Here the CDR3 reads CAWSEVLAGGLNTQYF. Written as DNA, the CDR3 is TGTGCCTGGAGTGAGGTTTTGGCGGGGGGGCTCAATACGCAGTATTTT.